The 18 T cell receptor beta chains given below trace back to one sample, sequenced in a study of monozygotic twins with inflammatory bowel disease. TCRdb reprocessed the 5' RACE reads, with one entry per CDR3 protein and no DNA. Its clone listing holds over 110,000 distinct CDR3 sequences. Sequenced: blood. The receptors here all came from a human donor with ulcerative colitis or Crohn's disease, or a healthy co-twin of an affected twin (not recorded which).

V is TRBV11-2 and J is TRBJ2-7; TCRdb gives TRBD1 as the D gene, but with no DNA this cannot be confirmed. The CDR3 totals 17 residues. From germline, CDR1 is SGHAT and CDR2 FQNNGV. The CDR3 spells CASSLGRGAGEPYEQYF.

The chain carries TRBV12-3 or TRBV12-4 and TRBJ2-7; TCRdb designates TRBD1, a call that cannot be tested without DNA. The CDR3 sequence is 15 residues long. The CDR3 here is CASSRGTGGTYEQYF.

V is TRBV7-9 and J is TRBJ1-5; TCRdb's D call, TRBD1, is unchecked because there is no DNA. Germline CDR1 reads SEHNR; CDR2 reads FQNEAQ (reference sequence). CDR3 length equals 14 residues. This chain's CDR3 is CASSLVGPNQPQHF.

This chain uses TRBV5-6 with TRBJ1-2; the TRBD1 assignment by TCRdb is unverifiable without DNA. The CDR3 covers 16 residues. Germline loops: CDR1 SGHDT, CDR2 YYEEEE. This CDR3 is CASSGAGTGGYYGYTF. Complete variable domain (other parts from reference TRBV5-6 and TRBJ1-2): DAGVTQSPTHLIKTRGQQVTLRCSPKSGHDTVSWYQQALGQGPQFIFQYYEEEERQRGNFPDRFSGHQFPNYSSELNVNALLLGDSALYLCASSGAGTGGYYGYTFGSGTRLTVV.

The rearrangement uses TRBV9 and TRBJ2-1; TCRdb indicates TRBD1, and absent DNA this call remains unverified. The CDR3 totals 15 residues. The germline CDR1 and CDR2 sequences are SGDLS and YYNGEE. The CDR3 loop reads CASSVGGHLSNEQFF.

The V gene is TRBV27, the J gene TRBJ2-1; TCRdb outputs TRBD2, but without DNA this stays unchecked. The CDR3 runs to 16 residues. CDR1 is MNHEY and CDR2 is SMNVEV in the germline V gene (reference sequence). CDR3 loop: CASSMTSGGSYNEQFF.

This chain links TRBV6-5 with TRBJ2-5; TCRdb proposes TRBD1, but this gene call is untestable without DNA. The CDR3 loop spans 11 amino acids. Germline CDR1 reads MNHEY; CDR2 reads SVGAGI. The CDR3 reads CATRQGETQYF.

The chain links TRBV5-4 to TRBJ2-3; TCRdb returns TRBD1, unconfirmable since there is no DNA. The CDR3 runs to 15 residues. Germline values: CDR1 SGHNT, CDR2 YYREEE (reference sequence). The CDR3 spells CASSSPGTEADTQYF.

The chain is built from TRBV18 and TRBJ2-7; TCRdb's D call, TRBD1, is unchecked because there is no DNA. There are 13 residues in the CDR3. The germline V gene has CDR1 KGHSH and CDR2 LQKENI. The CDR3 reads CASSRDRGTEQYF.

The chain uses TRBV18 and TRBJ1-6; the TCRdb call, TRBD1, lacks DNA for checking. This CDR3 comprises 19 residues. Germline V gene lookup returns CDR1 KGHSH and CDR2 LQKENI. CDR3 sequence: CASSPRTGFISSYNSPLHF.

This chain connects TRBV7-9 to TRBJ2-3; TCRdb names TRBD1, which stays unverified in the absence of DNA. The CDR3 consists of 15 residues. CDR1 and CDR2 (germline): SEHNR, FQNEAQ (reference sequence). CDR3 region: CASSRSGTGEYTQYF.

The chain is built from TRBV3-1 and TRBJ2-3; TCRdb reports TRBD1, a call that lacks DNA to check it against. In germline, CDR1 is LGHDT, CDR2 YNNKEL (reference sequence). This CDR3 contains 13 residues. The CDR3 protein is CASRPGLTDTQYF.

The chain is built from TRBV7-9 and TRBJ2-2; TCRdb reports TRBD1, a call that lacks DNA to check it against. CDR3 length: 17 residues. Germline V lookup: CDR1 SEHNR, CDR2 FQNEAQ (reference sequence). The CDR3 sequence: CASSPDSASSNTGELFF. Full variable domain (rest looked up from reference TRBV7-9 and TRBJ2-2): DTGVSQNPRHKITKRGQNVTFRCDPISEHNRLYWYRQTLGQGPEFLTYFQNEAQLEKSRLLSDRFSAERPKGSFSTLEIQRTEQGDSAMYLCASSPDSASSNTGELFFGEGSRLTVL.

This chain joins TRBV5-4 and TRBJ2-3; the D call from TCRdb, TRBD1, cannot be confirmed without DNA. The germline V gene encodes CDR1 SGHNT and CDR2 YYREEE (reference sequence). This CDR3 region has 15 residues. CDR3 sequence: CASSGLGQGVDTQYF.

This chain joins TRBV20-1 and TRBJ2-3. The CDR3 has 13 residues. Germline V lookup: CDR1 DFQATT, CDR2 SNEGSKA (reference sequence). The CDR3 is CSAVLTSTDTQYF.

This chain links TRBV20-1 with TRBJ2-2; there is no DNA to check the TCRdb D call of TRBD1. The CDR3 covers 17 residues. Germline values: CDR1 DFQATT, CDR2 SNEGSKA (reference sequence). Here the CDR3 reads CSARGPADRGRTGELFF.

The chain uses TRBV18 and TRBJ2-5. CDR1 is KGHSH and CDR2 is LQKENI in the germline V gene. The CDR3 spans 13 residues. CDR3 amino acids: CASSGQIQETQYF. The whole variable domain, filled in from reference TRBV18 and TRBJ2-5, reads NAGVMQNPRHLVRRRGQEARLRCSPMKGHSHVYWYRQLPEEGLKFMVYLQKENIIDESGMPKERFSAEFPKEGPSILRIQQVVRGDSAAYFCASSGQIQETQYFGPGTRLLVL.

The gene calls are TRBV18 and TRBJ1-1. In germline, CDR1 is KGHSH, CDR2 LQKENI. The CDR3 is 15 residues long. The CDR3 protein is CASSPGGLKNTEAFF.